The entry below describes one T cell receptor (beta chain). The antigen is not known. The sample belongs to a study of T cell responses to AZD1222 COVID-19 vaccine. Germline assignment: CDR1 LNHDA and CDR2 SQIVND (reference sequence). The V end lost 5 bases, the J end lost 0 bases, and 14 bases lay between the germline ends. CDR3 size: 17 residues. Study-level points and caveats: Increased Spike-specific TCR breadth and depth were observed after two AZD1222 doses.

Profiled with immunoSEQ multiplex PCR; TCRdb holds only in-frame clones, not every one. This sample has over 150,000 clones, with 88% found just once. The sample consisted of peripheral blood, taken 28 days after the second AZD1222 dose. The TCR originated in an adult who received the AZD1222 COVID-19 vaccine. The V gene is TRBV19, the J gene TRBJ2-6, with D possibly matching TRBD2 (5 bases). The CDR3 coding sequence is TGTGCCAGTAGTCCGCGGGTCTTGACCTCTGGGGCCAACGTCCTGACTTTC. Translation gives CASSPRVLTSGANVLTF. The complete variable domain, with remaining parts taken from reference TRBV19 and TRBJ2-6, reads DGGITQSPKYLFRKEGQNVTLSCEQNLNHDAMYWYRQDPGQGLRLIYYSQIVNDFQKGDIAEGYSVSREKKESFPLTVTSAQKNPTAFYLCASSPRVLTSGANVLTFGAGSRLTVL.